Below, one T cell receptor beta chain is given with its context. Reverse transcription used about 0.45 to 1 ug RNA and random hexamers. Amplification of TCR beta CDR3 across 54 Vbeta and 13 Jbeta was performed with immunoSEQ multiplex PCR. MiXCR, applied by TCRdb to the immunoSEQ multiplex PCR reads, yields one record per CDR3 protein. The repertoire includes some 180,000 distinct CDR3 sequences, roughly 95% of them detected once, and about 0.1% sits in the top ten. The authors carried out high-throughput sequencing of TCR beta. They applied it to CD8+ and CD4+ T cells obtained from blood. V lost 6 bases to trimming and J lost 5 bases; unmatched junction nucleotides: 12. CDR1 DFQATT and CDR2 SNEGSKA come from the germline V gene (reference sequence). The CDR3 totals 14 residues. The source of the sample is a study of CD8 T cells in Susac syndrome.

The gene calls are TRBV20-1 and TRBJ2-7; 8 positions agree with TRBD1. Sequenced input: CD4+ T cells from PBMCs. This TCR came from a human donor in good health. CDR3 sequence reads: CSASGQAVVNEQYF. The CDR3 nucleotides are TGCAGTGCCTCGGGACAGGCGGTTGTGAACGAGCAGTACTTC.